These 16 T cell receptor beta chains were sequenced from one sample in a study of T cell repertoires in cytomegalovirus infection (dated by TCRdb to between 2019 and 2020). Sequencer: Illumina HiSeq 1500. TCRdb cleaned the public reads at Q25 with fastp, built clones with MiXCR and kept in-frame beta chains. Entries that share a CDR3 protein sequence are merged under the most common genes and DNA. The table for this sample lists fewer than 350,000 distinct CDR3 sequences; around a tenth of them were counted only once. The leading ten clones occupy around 4.1% of the sample. Material for sequencing was PBMCs. The origin of the receptors is a human donor in good health (CMV status not recorded). Some clones in this sample may be carry-over from other donors' samples.

Many counts were recorded for this clonotype. V is TRBV2 and J is TRBJ1-2; perhaps TRBD1 as D (5 bases). The CDR3 has 14 amino acids. The ends were cut back, 5 bases at V and 7 bases at J, with 17 bases in the middle. Germline values: CDR1 SNHLY, CDR2 FYNNEI. The CDR3 nucleotides read TGTGCCAGCAGTCCTTGGACAACCCTGGGTGGCTACACCTTC. This translates into CASSPWTTLGGYTF.

This clonotype was seen ten or more times. V and J are TRBV7-8 and TRBJ1-2, with 7 bases lining up with TRBD1. The junction had 6 bases not matched to a gene; V was cut back by 1 base and J by 4 bases. The CDR3 spans 15 residues. CDR1 is SGHVS, CDR2 FQNEAQ, per germline. In DNA form, the CDR3 reads TGTGCCAGCAGCTTAGGAGCAGGGGGGATCTATGGCTACACCTTC. It yields the protein CASSLGAGGIYGYTF.

This clonotype was recorded a few times. The chain couples TRBV7-9 to TRBJ2-5; D gene ambiguous. The CDR3 length is 15 residues. Germline V gene data show CDR1 as SEHNR and CDR2 as FQNEAQ (reference sequence). V lost 5 bases, J lost 2 bases, and 15 bases lay in between. CDR3 sequence: CASSRGQSFQETQYF. DNA of the CDR3: TGTGCCAGCAGCCGAGGCCAGAGTTTTCAAGAGACCCAGTACTTC.

This clonotype was picked up a small number of times. The V and J genes are TRBV4-3 and TRBJ2-2, with 8 bases matching TRBD1. V lost 3 bases and J lost 1; bases outside the gene matches: 4. This CDR3 is built from 16 residues. The germline gives CDR1 LGHNA, CDR2 YSLEER. The CDR3 is CASSQADRVNTGELFF. For the CDR3, the DNA is TGCGCCAGCAGCCAGGCGGACAGGGTGAACACCGGGGAGCTGTTTTTT.

This CDR3 reads CASSLVPQGNEQFF. The CDR3 nucleotides are TGTGCCAGCAGTTTAGTCCCCCAGGGGAACGAGCAGTTCTTC. This rearrangement joins TRBV12-3 or TRBV12-4 to TRBJ2-1; D is possibly TRBD1 (6 bases). V dropped 1 base and J dropped 10 bases, with 14 bases sitting between them. This CDR3 is 14 amino acids long.

This chain joins TRBV20-1 and TRBJ1-2; TRBD1 aligns across 9 bases. Trimming cost V 6 bases and J 4 bases; bases outside gene matches: 12. This CDR3 has 15 residues. Germline V CDR1 and CDR2: DFQATT, SNEGSKA (reference sequence). CDR3 loop: CSASRGGQGSYGYTF. The CDR3 DNA follows: TGCAGTGCCTCCCGAGGGGGACAGGGTTCCTATGGCTACACCTTC.

This clonotype has a count of ten or more. The gene calls are TRBV28 and TRBJ2-1; no firm D call. Germline-derived CDR1 and CDR2 are MDHEN and SYDVKM. The CDR3 totals 15 residues. Trimming removed 3 bases from V and 0 bases from J, with 9 bases in between. The CDR3 region has the DNA TGTGCCAGCAGTTTGTCGACCGGCTCCTACAATGAGCAGTTCTTC. Amino acid sequence: CASSLSTGSYNEQFF.

As concerns this clonotype: The DNA is left out, because the CDR3 cannot be placed on it with certainty; the CDR3 is given as TCRdb lists it. CDR3 sequence reads: CISVPEAYGTGDSNQPQHF. The rearrangement uses TRBV7-5 and TRBJ1-5; whether TRBD1, the table's D call, matches the DNA was not checked. TRBV7-5 is a recognized pseudogene. The CDR3 is 19 amino acids in total, end residues counted.

The J gene is TRBJ1-3, the V gene TRBV7-6; D remains ambiguous. The CDR3 sequence is 15 residues long. Trimming pared 3 bases from V and 0 bases from J, leaving 9 bases between. Germline V lookup: CDR1 SGHVS, CDR2 FNYEAQ. The CDR3 DNA sequence: TGTGCCAGCAGCTTCGGGATCAGCTCTGGAAACACCATATATTTT. Its translation is CASSFGISSGNTIYF. Supplemented by reference TRBV7-6 and TRBJ1-3, the full variable domain reads GAGVSQSPRYKVTKRGQDVALRCDPISGHVSLYWYRQALGQGPEFLTYFNYEAQQDKSGLPNDRFSAERPEGSISTLTIQRTEQRDSAMYRCASSFGISSGNTIYFGEGSWLTVV.

This clonotype was picked up many times. The genes are TRBV7-2 and TRBJ1-1, with 7 bases lining up with TRBD1. This CDR3 is 15 amino acids long. Trimming removed 5 bases from V and 0 bases from J; junction bases left unmatched: 6. Germline V lookup: CDR1 SGHTA, CDR2 FQGNSA. As DNA, the CDR3 is TGTGCCAGCAGCGGGGGGACAGCACTGAACACTGAAGCTTTCTTT. Amino acids: CASSGGTALNTEAFF.

DNA of the CDR3: TGTGCCAGCAGACCATCGTCGGGGCGAAGGACCAAAAACATTCAGTACTTC. Encoded protein: CASRPSSGRRTKNIQYF. V and J are TRBV7-9 and TRBJ2-4; the D gene could be TRBD1 or TRBD2 (5 bases each). Germline lookup yields CDR1 SEHNR and CDR2 FQNEAQ (reference sequence). Trimming removed 6 bases at V and 2 bases at J, with 20 bases between. The CDR3 has 17 amino acids.

The chain recombines TRBV20-1 with TRBJ2-3, with 8 nucleotides matching TRBD2. Trimming at V came to 6 bases and at J to 1 base, leaving 9 bases not matched to a gene. CDR1 DFQATT and CDR2 SNEGSKA come from the germline V gene (reference sequence). The CDR3 covers 15 residues. CDR3 protein: CSATRGGHRTDTQYF. The CDR3 coding sequence is TGCAGTGCCACCCGCGGGGGGCACCGCACAGATACGCAGTATTTT.

The CDR3 DNA follows: TGTGCCAGTAGTAACGCGAACAATGAGCAGTTCTTC. Translation gives CASSNANNEQFF. V usage is TRBV19 and J usage is TRBJ2-1, with D unclear. V shed 4 bases and J shed 5 bases, with 6 bases lying between them. CDR3 length: 12 residues. Germline lookup yields CDR1 LNHDA and CDR2 SQIVND (reference sequence).

In this sample, this clonotype turned up a few times. V usage is TRBV7-3 and J usage is TRBJ2-3; 10 bases fit TRBD2. V lost 5 bases and J lost 2; bases outside the gene matches: 7. The CDR3 runs 16 residues. Germline CDR1 reads SGHTA; CDR2 reads FQGTGA. The CDR3 sequence: CASSPRSGGYTDTQYF. The CDR3 region has the DNA TGTGCCAGCAGCCCACGTAGCGGGGGGTACACAGATACGCAGTATTTT.

This clonotype was picked up a small number of times. V usage is TRBV27 and J usage is TRBJ2-7; TRBD1 matches 7 bases. This CDR3 contains 14 residues. Per germline, CDR1 MNHEY and CDR2 SMNVEV (reference sequence). Losses at the gene ends were 5 bases for V and 5 bases for J; bases not matched to a gene: 9. The CDR3 here is CASSPTTGTHEQYF. The CDR3 coding sequence is TGTGCCAGCAGTCCAACGACAGGGACCCACGAGCAGTACTTC.

The sample holds a few counts of this clonotype. V and J are TRBV6-2 or TRBV6-3 and TRBJ2-7, with TRBD2 matching 10 bases. Trimming cost V 7 bases and J 2 bases; bases outside gene matches: 8. The CDR3 spans 15 residues. Germline V gene lookup returns CDR1 MNHEY and CDR2 SVGEGT. The CDR3 sequence: CASNPLAGLTYEQYF. The CDR3 bases are TGTGCCAGCAACCCACTAGCGGGGCTAACCTACGAGCAGTACTTC.